This TCR beta chain was sequenced for a study of blood T cell repertoires in COVID-19. The wider study: Collection of acute and convalescent COVID-19 samples took place in the United States, Italy and Spain.

The table came from immunoSEQ multiplex PCR; TCRdb's copy has only in-frame clones and leaves some out. The sample shows 250,000 to 350,000 clones, approximately 86% of them seen only once. The germline CDR1 and CDR2 sequences are MNHNS and SASEGT. CDR3 size: 16 residues. The ends lost 4 bases at V and 0 bases at J; junction bases unmatched: 7. J is TRBJ2-7 and V is TRBV6-1; 9 nucleotides agree with TRBD1. Specimen: peripheral blood. This TCR came from a human donor with COVID-19, enrolled during active disease. The donor label of this sample is uncertain. The DNA for the CDR3 is TGTGCCAGCAGTGGTGTTACAGGGGGCGTCTCCTACGAGCAGTACTTC. This codes for CASSGVTGGVSYEQYF.